The clone carrying this T cell receptor beta chain was seen only a few times. Its specificity is not known. The data are from a study of shared clonotypes between healthy human individuals. The wider study: Donors consisted of two women and a few men between 18 and 49. Every donor yielded three CD4 naive, three CD4 memory, two CD8 naive and one CD8 memory plate. Notes on the study in general: Roughly 5% of naive CD4 clonotypes were shared across four donors. The generation probabilities recorded for non-shared clonotypes fell below those of clonotypes shared by all four donors.

Using immunoSEQ multiplex PCR, the repertoire was profiled, and TCRdb retains in-frame clones only, with some absent. The sample gives around 1,900,000 clones, 90% to 95% of which show up once; around 1.7% is in the top ten. Selected positively for CCR7 and CD45RO-negative, naive CD8 cells excluded terminally differentiated effector memory CD45RA+ cells. Trimming took 2 bases from V and 6 from J, leaving 10 bases between them. CDR1 and CDR2 (germline): MGHRA, YSYEKL. The CDR3 runs to 13 residues. The chain combines TRBV4-1 with TRBJ1-2; D call uncertain. Source material: naive CD8+ T cells from PBMCs. The receptor was isolated from a man aged 18-30 years in good health. Some clones in this sample may be carry-over from other donors' samples. CDR3 amino acids: CASSQRGKHGYTF. For the CDR3, the DNA is TGCGCCAGCAGCCAACGGGGTAAGCATGGCTACACCTTC.